This TCR beta chain was observed in a study of T-cell reconstitution after alpha-beta-depleted transplantation in children. During its preparation, the TCRbeta library received unique molecular identifiers. TCRdb itself ran the PCR reads through MiXCR, one entry per CDR3 protein. The table has a few hundred thousand distinct CDR3 sequences, around 9.9% seen once. The CDR3 has 15 amino acids. Trimming took 7 bases from V and 7 from J, leaving 19 bases between them. Germline CDR1 is MNHEY and CDR2 is SMNVEV (reference sequence). The chain joins TRBV27 to TRBJ2-2, with D tentatively TRBD1 or TRBD2 (5 bases each). The source material was PBMCs from the stem cell graft donor, sampled from the stem cell graft. This TCR was recovered from a human donor who donated a stem cell graft to a child with acute myeloid leukemia. The CDR3 DNA is TGTGCCAGCACCCCTCAGGGAACTAGTCACGGGGAGCTGTTTTTT. The encoded protein is CASTPQGTSHGELFF.